These 3 T cell receptor beta chains came from one sample sequenced in a study of blood T cell repertoires in COVID-19. Assay used: immunoSEQ multiplex PCR; TCRdb lists only in-frame clones, some missing. Of about 130,000 clones in the sample, around 85% were seen once. The sequencing input was peripheral blood. These receptors were taken from a human donor in a cohort sampled during active COVID-19.

CDR3 in amino acids: CASSLNVRDTEAFF. CDR3 bases: TGTGCCAGCAGCCTGAATGTGAGGGACACTGAAGCTTTCTTT. The chain carries TRBV3-1 (or the pseudogene TRBV3-2) and TRBJ1-1, with D hard to call. Trimming pared 4 bases from V and 3 bases from J, leaving 12 bases between. The CDR3 runs 14 residues. Germline assignment: CDR1 LGHDT and CDR2 YNNKEL (reference sequence).

This clone has just one count. The chain carries TRBV28 and TRBJ1-5; 9 bases are a match to TRBD1. Per germline, CDR1 MDHEN and CDR2 SYDVKM. The CDR3 extends over 14 amino acids. Germline trimming cut 4 bases from V and 7 bases from J; bases unmatched to any gene: 5. The CDR3 loop is CASSSGTGQQPQHF. CDR3 nucleotide sequence: TGTGCCAGCAGTTCCGGGACAGGGCAACAGCCCCAGCATTTT.

The chain recombines TRBV3-1 (or the pseudogene TRBV3-2) with TRBJ1-1, with D possibly matching TRBD1 (5 bases). V shed 1 base and J shed 7 bases, with 13 bases lying between them. The germline gives CDR1 LGHDT, CDR2 YNNKEL (reference sequence). This CDR3 is 14 amino acids long. The chain's CDR3 is CASSQGNRGGEAFF. The CDR3 DNA reads as TGTGCCAGCAGCCAAGGGAATAGGGGAGGTGAAGCTTTCTTT.